These 24 T cell receptor beta chains originate from one sample sequenced in a study of cytomegalovirus exposure and HLA in healthy donors. It was with 60 Vbeta and 13 Jbeta primers that the PCR ran. Clones were sequenced by immunoSEQ multiplex PCR, and TCRdb holds only the in-frame ones, with some missing. The table lists fewer than 200,000 clones, more than 65% of them singletons. Sample: PBMCs. Every receptor here comes from a male donor in good health and CMV-seronegative.

This sequence joins TRBV25-1 and TRBJ2-7; D gene uncertain. The CDR3 contains 12 residues. Germline V lookup: CDR1 MGHDK, CDR2 SYGVNS. V lost 6 bases, J lost 3 bases, and 9 bases lay in between. As DNA, the CDR3 is TGTGCCAGCAGCCAAACAAGCTACGAGCAGTACTTC. Translation: CASSQTSYEQYF.

This clone was detected once. The chain links TRBV27 to TRBJ1-3, with TRBD1 as a possible D gene (5 bases). The germline V and J ends were trimmed by 6 bases and 0 bases, with 15 bases remaining between them. Germline lookup yields CDR1 MNHEY and CDR2 SMNVEV (reference sequence). This CDR3 comprises 16 residues. CDR3 loop: CASRRGGGSSGNTIYF. The CDR3 DNA reads as TGTGCCAGCAGACGGGGGGGAGGCAGCTCTGGAAACACCATATATTTT.

The genes are TRBV14 and TRBJ2-1, with TRBD1 identical over 7 bases. The CDR3 sequence is 16 residues long. Trimming cost V 4 bases and J 4 bases; bases outside gene matches: 10. Germline CDR1 reads SGHDN; CDR2 reads FVKESK. CDR3 sequence: CASSLSGTDFYNEQFF. In DNA form, the CDR3 reads TGTGCCAGCAGCCTGTCCGGGACAGACTTTTACAATGAGCAGTTCTTC.

This chain joins TRBV28 and TRBJ2-3; 12 bases line up with TRBD2. CDR1 and CDR2 (germline): MDHEN, SYDVKM. After removal of 6 bases from V and 3 bases from J, the junction contained 10 bases not matched to a gene. The CDR3 extends over 17 amino acids. CDR3 sequence (DNA): TGTGCCAGCAGAAGACTAGCGGGAGATGGACTGACAGATACGCAGTATTTT. Its protein product is CASRRLAGDGLTDTQYF.

The gene calls are TRBV7-9 and TRBJ2-6; D is unresolved. V shed 5 bases and J shed 0 bases, with 5 bases lying between them. The CDR3 totals 14 residues. Per the germline V gene, CDR1 is SEHNR and CDR2 is FQNEAQ (reference sequence). The CDR3 here is CASSRSSGANVLTF. The DNA for the CDR3 is TGTGCCAGCAGCCGGAGCTCTGGGGCCAACGTCCTGACTTTC.

On this clone itself: This sample includes further DNA sequences coding for the same CDR3. The gene calls are TRBV9 and TRBJ2-7; tentative D call: TRBD1 (5 bases). Deletions cut 0 bases from V and 7 bases from J, with 14 bases between. This CDR3 comprises 14 residues. The germline gives CDR1 SGDLS, CDR2 YYNGEE. The CDR3 spells CASSVGGQGGEQYF. The CDR3 nucleotides are TGTGCCAGCAGCGTAGGGGGTCAGGGCGGAGAGCAGTACTTC.

This clone has a handful of counts. This chain uses TRBV27 with TRBJ1-3, with D possibly matching TRBD1 (5 bases). CDR3 length: 14 amino acids. Trimming stripped 11 bases from V and 8 bases from J, with 22 bases between. CDR1 MNHEY and CDR2 SMNVEV come from the germline V gene (reference sequence). The CDR3 protein is CARSKGKSLDTIYF. In DNA form, the CDR3 reads TGTGCCCGTTCTAAGGGGAAATCTTTGGACACCATATATTTT.

The J gene is TRBJ1-2, the V gene TRBV5-1; 10 bases fit TRBD1. The CDR3 contains 14 residues. The V gene's germline CDR1 is SGHRS and CDR2 YFSETQ. V trimming: 4 bases; J trimming: 3 bases; junction bases outside the gene matches: 3. CDR3 region: CASSPDRGDYGYTF. The CDR3 DNA reads as TGCGCCAGCAGCCCGGACAGGGGGGACTATGGCTACACCTTC. Looking up the rest from reference TRBV5-1 and TRBJ1-2 gives the full variable domain: KAGVTQTPRYLIKTRGQQVTLSCSPISGHRSVSWYQQTPGQGLQFLFEYFSETQRNKGNFPGRFSGRQFSNSRSEMNVSTLELGDSALYLCASSPDRGDYGYTFGSGTRLTVV.

The V gene is TRBV7-9, the J gene TRBJ2-2; no firm D call. CDR1 and CDR2 from the germline V gene are SEHNR and FQNEAQ (reference sequence). The CDR3 runs 15 residues. V was trimmed by 5 bases and J by 6 bases, leaving 16 bases between them. CDR3 amino acids: CASSTSRTAAGELFF. The CDR3 nucleotides are TGTGCCAGCAGCACATCACGAACAGCCGCCGGGGAGCTGTTTTTT.

For the CDR3, the DNA is TGTGCCAGCAGTGAATGGGACATCCGGGGAACTGAAGCTTTCTTT. Protein: CASSEWDIRGTEAFF. The chain is built from TRBV25-1 and TRBJ1-1; tentatively, D is TRBD1 (6 bases). The CDR3 loop spans 15 amino acids. V lost 1 base and J 5 bases, leaving 14 bases between the germline ends. Germline-derived CDR1 and CDR2 are MGHDK and SYGVNS.

V and J are TRBV19 and TRBJ1-1; 10 nucleotides match TRBD1. This CDR3 has 17 amino acids. Germline V lookup: CDR1 LNHDA, CDR2 SQIVND (reference sequence). The trim removed 5 bases at V and 1 base at J, leaving 10 bases unmatched. Written as DNA, the CDR3 is TGTGCCAGTAGTGGACCCCGGACAGGGGGTCGGAACACTGAAGCTTTCTTT. It encodes CASSGPRTGGRNTEAFF.

The chain uses TRBV7-9 and TRBJ1-6; D is perhaps TRBD1 (5 bases). Germline CDR1 SEHNR, CDR2 FQNEAQ (reference sequence). Trimming removed 3 bases at V and 5 bases at J, with 17 bases between. The CDR3 runs to 17 residues. The CDR3 region has the DNA TGTGCCAGCAGCTTCCAGGGTGGGACTTGGAATAATTCACCCCTCCACTTT. This encodes CASSFQGGTWNNSPLHF. Filled out from reference TRBV7-9 and TRBJ1-6, the complete variable domain reads DTGVSQNPRHKITKRGQNVTFRCDPISEHNRLYWYRQTLGQGPEFLTYFQNEAQLEKSRLLSDRFSAERPKGSFSTLEIQRTEQGDSAMYLCASSFQGGTWNNSPLHFGNGTRLTVT.

The chain combines TRBV9 with TRBJ2-7; 9 bases fit TRBD1. J lost 2 bases, V lost 4 bases, and 7 bases had no gene match. Germline lookup yields CDR1 SGDLS and CDR2 YYNGEE. This CDR3 contains 15 residues. The CDR3 is CASSPNGQGTYEQYF. The CDR3 DNA reads TGTGCCAGCAGCCCAAACGGACAGGGGACCTACGAGCAGTACTTC.

The rearrangement links TRBV10-3 to TRBJ2-3; the match to TRBD1 covers 12 bases. This CDR3 has 14 amino acids. Trimming at V came to 10 bases and at J to 5 bases, leaving 7 bases not matched to a gene. Germline V gene lookup returns CDR1 ENHRY and CDR2 SYGVKD. For the CDR3, the DNA is TGTGCCACGGCGGGACAGGGGGCTGGAGATACGCAGTATTTT. Amino acid sequence: CATAGQGAGDTQYF.

Comments on this clone: Germline is not matched at one junction end, which may reflect a read error. J is TRBJ2-7 and V is TRBV7-9; D perhaps matches TRBD1 (6 bases). CDR1 and CDR2 (germline): SEHNR, FQNEAQ (reference sequence). The CDR3 consists of 16 residues. For the CDR3, the DNA is TGTTCCAGCAGCTTAGTACTTGGGGACACCTCCTACGAGCAGTACTTC. As protein: CSSSLVLGDTSYEQYF.

The J gene is TRBJ2-1, the V gene TRBV7-3; 8 positions agree with TRBD2. The V gene end was trimmed by 3 bases and the J gene end by 10 bases; junction bases not matched to a gene: 5. The CDR3 has 13 amino acids. Germline CDR1 and CDR2: SGHTA and FQGTGA. The CDR3 spells CASSLLLAGEQFF. The CDR3 DNA sequence: TGTGCCAGCAGCTTGTTATTAGCGGGAGAGCAGTTCTTC.

This clone was observed a handful of times. The CDR3, as DNA: TGTGCCAGCAGCTTAGGACTAGCGGGAGGGGAACCCACAGATACGCAGTATTTT. It yields the protein CASSLGLAGGEPTDTQYF. The chain carries TRBV7-2 and TRBJ2-3; 14 positions agree with TRBD2. Trimming took 1 base from V and 2 from J; bases not matched to a gene: 5. Germline lookup yields CDR1 SGHTA and CDR2 FQGNSA. This CDR3 region has 18 residues. The variable domain in full, with the rest retrieved from reference TRBV7-2 and TRBJ2-3, is GAGVSQSPSNKVTEKGKDVELRCDPISGHTALYWYRQSLGQGLEFLIYFQGNSAPDKSGLPSDRFSAERTGGSVSTLTIQRTQQEDSAVYLCASSLGLAGGEPTDTQYFGPGTRLTVL.

The table lists this clone with a count of one. The chain combines TRBV23-1 with TRBJ1-1; possibly TRBD1 for D (6 bases). TRBV23-1 is sorted into the ORF group, with uncertain function. Trimming removed 7 bases at V and 1 base at J, with 22 bases between. This CDR3 has 17 residues. The CDR3 DNA reads as TGCGCCAGCATCAAAGGGGGGGCAGGTATCGGGAACACTGAAGCTTTCTTT. This translates into CASIKGGAGIGNTEAFF.

V gene TRBV9 combines with J gene TRBJ2-5, with 9 bases matching TRBD2. Germline-derived CDR1 and CDR2 are SGDLS and YYNGEE. V shed 3 bases and J 2 bases; nucleotides not matched to a gene: 14. This CDR3 is 18 amino acids long. CDR3 protein: CASSAPRAGGPGQETQYF. For the CDR3, the DNA is TGTGCCAGCAGCGCCCCCAGGGCGGGAGGGCCGGGGCAAGAGACCCAGTACTTC.

This clone showed up just a few times. The chain uses TRBV4-2 and TRBJ2-6; 7 positions agree with TRBD2. The CDR3 has 16 amino acids. CDR1 and CDR2 from the germline V gene are LGHNA and YNFKEQ. V was clipped by 6 bases and J by 1 base; unmatched bases: 6. The CDR3 is CASSGREISGANVLTF. For the CDR3, the DNA is TGTGCCAGCAGTGGGCGGGAGATATCTGGGGCCAACGTCCTGACTTTC.

The DNA for the CDR3 is TGTGCCAGCAGCTTGGTTGGAACTAGCGGGCATAAGCAGTTCTTC. Its translation: CASSLVGTSGHKQFF. The rearrangement uses TRBV5-4 and TRBJ2-1, with 9 bases aligning to TRBD2. CDR3 length: 15 residues. CDR1 and CDR2 (germline): SGHNT, YYREEE (reference sequence). Trimming cost V 0 bases and J 11 bases; bases outside gene matches: 9.

This chain joins TRBV5-4 and TRBJ2-5; 12 positions match TRBD2. This CDR3 contains 17 residues. From germline, CDR1 is SGHNT and CDR2 YYREEE (reference sequence). V shed 0 bases and J 5 bases; nucleotides not matched to a gene: 8. CDR3 sequence: CASSLGGLAGRVETQYF. The CDR3 region has the DNA TGTGCCAGCAGCTTGGGTGGACTAGCGGGAAGAGTGGAGACCCAGTACTTC.

This clone was seen more than once but under ten times. This chain connects TRBV19 to TRBJ1-5; D is undetermined. Germline V gives CDR1 LNHDA, CDR2 SQIVND (reference sequence). The CDR3 runs 13 residues. Trimming left V 6 bases short and J 2 bases short, with 8 bases between. The CDR3 bases are TGTGCCAGTAGGGGCAGTGGCAATCAGCCCCAGCATTTT. Translated, it gives CASRGSGNQPQHF. Based on the CDR3 plus reference TRBV19 and TRBJ1-5, the full variable domain is DGGITQSPKYLFRKEGQNVTLSCEQNLNHDAMYWYRQDPGQGLRLIYYSQIVNDFQKGDIAEGYSVSREKKESFPLTVTSAQKNPTAFYLCASRGSGNQPQHFGDGTRLSIL.

This clone was seen a single time. This CDR3 is also generated by other DNA sequences in the sample. The chain uses TRBV9 and TRBJ1-5, with TRBD1 identical over 7 bases. The germline V gene has CDR1 SGDLS and CDR2 YYNGEE. CDR3 length: 15 amino acids. V shed 0 bases, J shed 2 bases, and the junction held 2 bases outside the gene matches. The CDR3 DNA is TGTGCCAGCAGCGTAGGACAGGGCGGCAATCAGCCCCAGCATTTT. As protein: CASSVGQGGNQPQHF.